This T cell receptor beta chain is drawn from a study of CD8 T cells in ankylosing spondylitis. Germline CDR1 and CDR2: SGHDT and YYEEEE. The germline V and J ends were trimmed by 7 bases and 2 bases, with 16 bases remaining between them. This CDR3 comprises 14 residues. Using quantitative 5'-RACE with molecular barcodes, the authors made TCR beta libraries. TCRdb processed the 5' RACE reads anew with MiXCR; each CDR3 protein has one entry. The sample contains hundreds of thousands of distinct CDR3 sequences, roughly a quarter of which appear only once. Study results and limitations: Significant enrichment of disease-linked clones was reportedly seen in matched ankylosing spondylitis synovial fluid. Clones linked with disease were CD8+ and fairly uncommon in the peripheral blood. Among TCR beta sequences, a motif of roughly 8 highly homologous variants appeared characteristic of ankylosing spondylitis blood. Both synovial fluid and blood in reactive arthritis had previously been reported to carry some motif variants.

As regards this clonotype: No antigen is known for it.

The V gene is TRBV5-6, the J gene TRBJ2-7, with D perhaps TRBD2 (5 bases). The receptor was derived from a male donor with ankylosing spondylitis. Sequenced input: blood, either unsorted or a sorted T cell fraction (not recorded which). CDR3 sequence: CASSWRAAPYEQYF. Here the CDR3 DNA reads TGTGCCAGCTCCTGGCGGGCGGCTCCCTACGAGCAGTACTTC.